The following is a T cell receptor (beta chain) sequence with its context. V lost 2 bases, J lost 9 bases, and 4 bases stayed unmatched. CDR1 and CDR2 from the germline V gene are MNHEY and SVGAGI. The CDR3 has 14 residues. The data were obtained in a study of shared clonotypes between healthy human individuals. Here immunoSEQ multiplex PCR was the method, and the copy in TCRdb shows in-frame clones only, minus some. The data contain about 1,500,000 clones, roughly 97% of them seen just once; the ten biggest clones take up approximately 1%. The genes are TRBV6-5 and TRBJ2-1; 10 bases are a match to TRBD1. The material sequenced was naive CD4+ T cells sorted from blood. As to subset: CD45RA+ positively selected. The sequence was collected from a man in his thirties or forties in good health. CDR3 DNA sequence: TGTGCCAGCAGTTACGACAGGGGGCGCGGTGAGCAGTTCTTC. Translating it yields CASSYDRGRGEQFF.